This TCR beta chain emerged from a study of CD8 T cells in Susac syndrome. V gave up 4 bases and J gave up 5 bases, with 15 bases separating them. Germline-derived CDR1 and CDR2 are LGHDT and YNNKEL (reference sequence). The CDR3 consists of 15 residues. Relapsing-remitting disease, either stable or active, was present in the multiple sclerosis controls, who were treatment-naive patients. TEMRA cells were FACS-enriched and CD8+ and CD4+ T cells negatively isolated. Reverse transcription used 0.5 to 1 ug RNA and random hexamers. From the immunoSEQ multiplex PCR reads, TCRdb called clonotypes with MiXCR, one entry per CDR3 protein. The sample lists 100,000 to 150,000 distinct CDR3 sequences, around 94% occurring once.

The sequenced sample consisted of CD4+ T cells from PBMCs. The TCR sequence derives from a human donor with multiple sclerosis. V gene TRBV3-1 combines with J gene TRBJ2-1; possibly TRBD1 for D (6 bases). CDR3 sequence reads: CASSLGWTAHNEQFF. As DNA, the CDR3 is TGTGCCAGCAGCCTGGGATGGACAGCCCACAATGAGCAGTTCTTC.